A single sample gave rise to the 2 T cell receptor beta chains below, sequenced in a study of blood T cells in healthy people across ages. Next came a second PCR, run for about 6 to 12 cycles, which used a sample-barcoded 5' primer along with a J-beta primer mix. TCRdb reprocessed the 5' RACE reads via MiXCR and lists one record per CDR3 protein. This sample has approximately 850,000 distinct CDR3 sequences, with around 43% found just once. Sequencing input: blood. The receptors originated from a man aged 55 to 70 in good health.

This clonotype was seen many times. The CDR3 loop is CSATPLEGRSSYNEQFF. The CDR3 DNA reads as TGCAGTGCGACTCCCCTTGAGGGGCGGAGCTCCTACAATGAGCAGTTCTTC. The V and J genes are TRBV20-1 and TRBJ2-1, with D possibly called TRBD1 or TRBD2 (5 bases each). The CDR3 is 17 amino acids. Looked up from germline, CDR1 is DFQATT and CDR2 is SNEGSKA (reference sequence). Trimming shortened V by 6 bases and J by 0 bases, and 21 bases separated the two germline ends.

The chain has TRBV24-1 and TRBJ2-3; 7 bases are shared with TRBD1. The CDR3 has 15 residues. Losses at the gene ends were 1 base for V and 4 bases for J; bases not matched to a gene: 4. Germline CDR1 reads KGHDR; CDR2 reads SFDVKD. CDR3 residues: CATSDLGQVPDTQYF. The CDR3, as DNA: TGTGCCACCAGTGATTTAGGACAGGTACCAGATACGCAGTATTTT.